The following is a T cell receptor (beta chain) sequence with its context. The data were obtained in a study of blood T cell repertoires in COVID-19. The wider study: Donors in the United States, Italy and Spain gave samples during acute or convalescent COVID-19. PBMCs, B-cell-depleted T cells, or T cells provided the cDNA or gDNA that made up the material.

CDR1 SQVTM and CDR2 ANQGSEA come from the germline V gene. This CDR3 has 15 amino acids. The V gene lost 5 bases and the J gene lost 4 bases, with 18 bases spanning the gap. In the original workflow: Reference gene primer amplification yielded estimated nucleated cell counts. Here immunoSEQ multiplex PCR was the method, and the copy in TCRdb shows in-frame clones only, minus some. The DNA was the basis for D and trimming; V, J and clone size are from that table. The data show roughly 260,000 clones, 86% seen once. Sequencing was carried out using peripheral blood. The TCR sequence derives from a middle-aged man who had recovered from COVID-19. This rearrangement joins TRBV29-1 to TRBJ2-1; no clear D gene. CDR3 residues: CSVLISGPRYNEQFF. The CDR3 coding sequence is TGCAGCGTTCTAATATCGGGTCCAAGGTACAATGAGCAGTTCTTC.